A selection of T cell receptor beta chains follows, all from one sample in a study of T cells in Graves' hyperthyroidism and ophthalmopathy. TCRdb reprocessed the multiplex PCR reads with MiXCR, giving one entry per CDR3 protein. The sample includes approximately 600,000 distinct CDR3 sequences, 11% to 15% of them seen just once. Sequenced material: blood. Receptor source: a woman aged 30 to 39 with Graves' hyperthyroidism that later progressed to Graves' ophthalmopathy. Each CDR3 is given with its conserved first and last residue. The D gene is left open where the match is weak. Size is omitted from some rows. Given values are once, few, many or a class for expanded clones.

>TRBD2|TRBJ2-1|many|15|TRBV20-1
TGCAGTGCTTGGACTAGCGGAAGTACCTACAATGAGCAGTTCTTC
CSAWTSGSTYNEQFF
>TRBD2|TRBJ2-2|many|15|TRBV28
TGTGCCAGCAGTTTCGGCCGGACTAGATCCGGGGAGCTGTTTTTT
CASSFGRTRSGELFF
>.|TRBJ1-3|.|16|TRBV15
TGTGCCACCAGCAAGGGCCTACAGCCCTCTGGAAACACCATATATTTT
CATSKGLQPSGNTIYF
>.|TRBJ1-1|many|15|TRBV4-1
TGCGCCAGCAGCCAAGATGGGGCCAGTAGCACTGAAGCTTTCTTT
CASSQDGASSTEAFF
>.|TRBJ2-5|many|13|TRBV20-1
TGCAGTGCTAGACTGGCGGCGGAAGAGACCCAGTACTTC
CSARLAAEETQYF
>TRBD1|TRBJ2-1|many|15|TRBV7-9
TGTGCCAGCAGCTTAACCCGGGACAGGGGCAATGAGCAGTTCTTC
CASSLTRDRGNEQFF
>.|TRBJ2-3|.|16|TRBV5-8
TGTGCCAGCAGCTTGGAGGGCAGCGCCCGCACAGATACGCAGTATTTT
CASSLEGSARTDTQYF
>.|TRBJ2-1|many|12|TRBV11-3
TGTGCCAGCAGCTCTACTAGCTATGAGCAGTTCTTC
CASSSTSYEQFF
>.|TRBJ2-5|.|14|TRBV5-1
TGCGCCAGCAGCTTTAACTTCTACGGGGAGACCCAGTACTTC
CASSFNFYGETQYF
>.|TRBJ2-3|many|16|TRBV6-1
TGTGCCAGCAGTGAACGGGGAGCCTATAGCACAGATACGCAGTATTTT
CASSERGAYSTDTQYF
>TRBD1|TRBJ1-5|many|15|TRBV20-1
TGCAGTGCTAGGAGAGAGGGACAGCGCGATCAGCCCCAGCATTTT
CSARREGQRDQPQHF
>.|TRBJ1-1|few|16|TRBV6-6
TGTGCCAGCAGTTACCTTCCCAGGACGGTGAACACTGAAGCTTTCTTT
CASSYLPRTVNTEAFF
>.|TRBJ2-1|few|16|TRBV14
TGTGCCAGCAGCCTCCGTCGGGGAGAAACCTACAATGAGCAGTTCTTC
CASSLRRGETYNEQFF
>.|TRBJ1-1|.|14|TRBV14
TGTGCCAGCAGCCATACCCCGACAGGCACTGAAGCTTTCTTT
CASSHTPTGTEAFF
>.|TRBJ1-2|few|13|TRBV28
TGTGCCAGCAGTTTGGACGGGGTGTTCGGCTACACCTTC
CASSLDGVFGYTF